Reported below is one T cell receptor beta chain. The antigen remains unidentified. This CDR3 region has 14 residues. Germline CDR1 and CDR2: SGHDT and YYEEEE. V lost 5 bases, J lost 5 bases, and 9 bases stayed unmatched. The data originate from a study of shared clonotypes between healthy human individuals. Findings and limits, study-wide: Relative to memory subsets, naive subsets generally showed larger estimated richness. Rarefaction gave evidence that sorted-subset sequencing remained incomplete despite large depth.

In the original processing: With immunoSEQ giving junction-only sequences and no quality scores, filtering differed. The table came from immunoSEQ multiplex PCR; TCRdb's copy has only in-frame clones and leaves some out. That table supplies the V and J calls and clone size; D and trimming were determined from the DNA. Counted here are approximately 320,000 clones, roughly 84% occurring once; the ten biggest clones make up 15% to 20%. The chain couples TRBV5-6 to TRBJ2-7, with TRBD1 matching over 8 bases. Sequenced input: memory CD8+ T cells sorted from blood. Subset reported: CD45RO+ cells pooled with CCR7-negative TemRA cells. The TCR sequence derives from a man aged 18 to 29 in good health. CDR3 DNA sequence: TGTGCCAGCAGGGCCCGAGACAGGGGCCACGAGCAGTACTTC. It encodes CASRARDRGHEQYF.